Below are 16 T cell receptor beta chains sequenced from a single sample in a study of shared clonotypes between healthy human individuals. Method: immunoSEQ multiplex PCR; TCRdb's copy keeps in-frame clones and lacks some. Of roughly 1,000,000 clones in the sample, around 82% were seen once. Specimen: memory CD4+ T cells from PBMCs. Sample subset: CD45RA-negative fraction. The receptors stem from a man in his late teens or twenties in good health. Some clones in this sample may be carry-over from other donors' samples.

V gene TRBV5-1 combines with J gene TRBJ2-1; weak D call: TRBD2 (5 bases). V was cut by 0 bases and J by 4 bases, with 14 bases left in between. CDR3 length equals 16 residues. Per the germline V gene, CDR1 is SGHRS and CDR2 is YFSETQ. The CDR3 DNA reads TGCGCCAGCAGCTTGGATGGAGGAAGGGTTTACAATGAGCAGTTCTTC. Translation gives CASSLDGGRVYNEQFF.

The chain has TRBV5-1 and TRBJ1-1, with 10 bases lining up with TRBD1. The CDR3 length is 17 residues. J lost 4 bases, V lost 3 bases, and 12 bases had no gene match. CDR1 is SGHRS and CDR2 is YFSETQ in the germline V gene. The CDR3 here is CASSWGTGASLGTEAFF. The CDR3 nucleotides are TGCGCCAGCAGCTGGGGGACAGGGGCCAGCCTGGGCACTGAAGCTTTCTTT.

The CDR3 region is CASSYKLAGGSLVADTQYF. CDR3 bases: TGTGCCAGCAGTTATAAACTAGCGGGTGGATCGCTGGTCGCAGATACGCAGTATTTT. This chain connects TRBV7-9 to TRBJ2-3; 9 positions agree with TRBD2. This CDR3 contains 19 residues. Germline CDR1 SEHNR, CDR2 FQNEAQ (reference sequence). V shed 6 bases and J 4 bases; nucleotides not matched to a gene: 20.

CDR3 in DNA: TGTGCCAGCAGCCCTGGGGGGACTATTTCGGCGCAAGCCAAAAACATTCAGTACTTC. Amino acids: CASSPGGTISAQAKNIQYF. The gene calls are TRBV27 and TRBJ2-4; 7 nucleotides agree with TRBD2. Germline trimming cut 6 bases from V and 0 bases from J; bases unmatched to any gene: 17. Germline V gene data show CDR1 as MNHEY and CDR2 as SMNVEV (reference sequence). The CDR3 is 19 amino acids.

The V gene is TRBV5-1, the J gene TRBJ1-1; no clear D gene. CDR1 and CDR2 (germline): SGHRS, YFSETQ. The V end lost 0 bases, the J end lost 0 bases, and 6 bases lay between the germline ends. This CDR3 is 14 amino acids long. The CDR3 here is CASSLVSMNTEAFF. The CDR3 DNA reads TGCGCCAGCAGCTTGGTATCCATGAACACTGAAGCTTTCTTT.

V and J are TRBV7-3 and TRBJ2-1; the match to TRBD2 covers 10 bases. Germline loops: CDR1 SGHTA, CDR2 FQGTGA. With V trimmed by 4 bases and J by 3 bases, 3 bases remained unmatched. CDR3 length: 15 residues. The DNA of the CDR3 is TGTGCCAGCAGCTCAACTAGCGGGGTCTACAATGAGCAGTTCTTC. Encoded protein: CASSSTSGVYNEQFF.

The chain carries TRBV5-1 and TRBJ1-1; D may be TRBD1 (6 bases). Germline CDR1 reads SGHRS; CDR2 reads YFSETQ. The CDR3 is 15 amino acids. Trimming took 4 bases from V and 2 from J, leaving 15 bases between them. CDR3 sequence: CASSAPDRLNTEAFF. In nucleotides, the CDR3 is TGCGCCAGCAGCGCTCCGGACAGACTTAACACTGAAGCTTTCTTT. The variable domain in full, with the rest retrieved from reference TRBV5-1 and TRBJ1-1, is KAGVTQTPRYLIKTRGQQVTLSCSPISGHRSVSWYQQTPGQGLQFLFEYFSETQRNKGNFPGRFSGRQFSNSRSEMNVSTLELGDSALYLCASSAPDRLNTEAFFGQGTRLTVV.

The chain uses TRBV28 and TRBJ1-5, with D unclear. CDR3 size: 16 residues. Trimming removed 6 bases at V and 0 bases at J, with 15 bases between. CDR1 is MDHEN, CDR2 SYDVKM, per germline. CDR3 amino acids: CASSLLGSISNQPQHF. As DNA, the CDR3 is TGTGCCAGCAGCCTTCTGGGGTCGATTAGCAATCAGCCCCAGCATTTT.

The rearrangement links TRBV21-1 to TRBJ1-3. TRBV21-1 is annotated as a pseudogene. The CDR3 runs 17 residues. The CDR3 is CASSKARQDVIVCTIYF. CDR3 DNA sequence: TGTGCCAGCAGCAAAGCGCGGCAGGATGTGATTGTGTGCACCATATATTTT.

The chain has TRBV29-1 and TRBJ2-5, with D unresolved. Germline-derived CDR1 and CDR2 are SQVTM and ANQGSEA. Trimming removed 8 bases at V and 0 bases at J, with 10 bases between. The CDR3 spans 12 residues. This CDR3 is CSSEENQETQYF. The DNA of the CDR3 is TGCAGCTCTGAAGAGAACCAAGAGACCCAGTACTTC.

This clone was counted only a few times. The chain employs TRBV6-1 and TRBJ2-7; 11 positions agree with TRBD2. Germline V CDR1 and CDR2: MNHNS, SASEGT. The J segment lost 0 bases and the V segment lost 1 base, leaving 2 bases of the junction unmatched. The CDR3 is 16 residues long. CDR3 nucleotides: TGTGCCAGCAGTGAAGGGGGACTAGCGGCCTCCTACGAGCAGTACTTC. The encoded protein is CASSEGGLAASYEQYF.

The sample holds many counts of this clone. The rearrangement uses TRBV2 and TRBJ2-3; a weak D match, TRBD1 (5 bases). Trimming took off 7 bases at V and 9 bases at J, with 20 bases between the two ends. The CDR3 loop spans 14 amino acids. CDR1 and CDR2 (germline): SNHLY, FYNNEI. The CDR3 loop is CASTAWQGSLTQYF. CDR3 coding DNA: TGTGCCAGCACCGCCTGGCAGGGAAGTTTAACGCAGTATTTT.

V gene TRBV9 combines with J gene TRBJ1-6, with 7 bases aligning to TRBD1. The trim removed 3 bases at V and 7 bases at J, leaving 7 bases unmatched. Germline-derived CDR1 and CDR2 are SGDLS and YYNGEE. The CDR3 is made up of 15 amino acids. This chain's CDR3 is CASSEGDSRNSPLHF. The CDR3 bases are TGTGCCAGCAGCGAGGGGGACAGCCGCAATTCACCCCTCCACTTT.

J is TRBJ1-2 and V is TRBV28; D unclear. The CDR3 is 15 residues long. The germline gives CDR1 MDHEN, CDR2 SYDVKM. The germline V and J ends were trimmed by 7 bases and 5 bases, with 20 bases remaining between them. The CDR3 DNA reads TGTGCCAGCATCTTAGGAGGTCGGGGTGATTATGGCTACACCTTC. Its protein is CASILGGRGDYGYTF.

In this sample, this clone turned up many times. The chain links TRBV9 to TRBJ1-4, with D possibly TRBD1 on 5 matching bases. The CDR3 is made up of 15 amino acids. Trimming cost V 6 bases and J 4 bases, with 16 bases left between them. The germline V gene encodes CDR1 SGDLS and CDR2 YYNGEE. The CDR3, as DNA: TGTGCCAGCACCCCTGGGGGGGGTGATAATGAAAAACTGTTTTTT. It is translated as CASTPGGGDNEKLFF.

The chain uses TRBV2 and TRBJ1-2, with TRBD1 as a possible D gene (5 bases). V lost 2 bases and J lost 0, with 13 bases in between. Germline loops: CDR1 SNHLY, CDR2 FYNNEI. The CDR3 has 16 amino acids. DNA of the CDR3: TGTGCCAGCAGTGAAAGGACGGGGGGGACTAACTATGGCTACACCTTC. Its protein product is CASSERTGGTNYGYTF. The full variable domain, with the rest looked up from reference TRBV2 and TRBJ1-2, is EPEVTQTPSHQVTQMGQEVILRCVPISNHLYFYWYRQILGQKVEFLVSFYNNEISEKSEIFDDQFSVERPDGSNFTLKIRSTKLEDSAMYFCASSERTGGTNYGYTFGSGTRLTVV.